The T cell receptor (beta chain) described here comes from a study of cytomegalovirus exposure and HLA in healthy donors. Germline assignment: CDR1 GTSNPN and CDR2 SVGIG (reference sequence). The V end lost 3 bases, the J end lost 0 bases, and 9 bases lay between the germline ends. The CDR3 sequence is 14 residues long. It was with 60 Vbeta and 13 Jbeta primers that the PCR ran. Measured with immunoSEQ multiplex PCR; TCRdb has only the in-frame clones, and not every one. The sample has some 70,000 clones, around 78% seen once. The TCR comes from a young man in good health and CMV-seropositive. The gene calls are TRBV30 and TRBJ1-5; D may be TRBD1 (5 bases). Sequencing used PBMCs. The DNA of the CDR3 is TGTGCCTGGAGCTCGACAGCTAGCAATCAGCCCCAGCATTTT. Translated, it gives CAWSSTASNQPQHF.